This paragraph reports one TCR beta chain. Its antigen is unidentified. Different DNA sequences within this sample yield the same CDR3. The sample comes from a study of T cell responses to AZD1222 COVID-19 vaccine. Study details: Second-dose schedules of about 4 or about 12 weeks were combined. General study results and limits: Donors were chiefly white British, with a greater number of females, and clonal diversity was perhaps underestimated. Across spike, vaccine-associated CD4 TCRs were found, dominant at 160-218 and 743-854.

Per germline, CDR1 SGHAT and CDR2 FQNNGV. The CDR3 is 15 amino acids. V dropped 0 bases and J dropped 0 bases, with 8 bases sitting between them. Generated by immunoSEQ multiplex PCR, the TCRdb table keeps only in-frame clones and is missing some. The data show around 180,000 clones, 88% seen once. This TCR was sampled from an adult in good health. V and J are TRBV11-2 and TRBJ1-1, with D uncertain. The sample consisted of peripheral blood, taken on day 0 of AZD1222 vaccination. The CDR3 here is CASSLEPDMNTEAFF. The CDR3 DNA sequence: TGTGCCAGCAGCTTAGAGCCAGATATGAACACTGAAGCTTTCTTT.